These T cell receptor beta chains were read from a single sample in a study of T cell clonotyping in hematopoietic cell transplantation. Only in-frame clones appear in the TCRdb table, and some are missing; sequencing was by immunoSEQ multiplex PCR. The data hold 9,500 to 11,000 clones, with roughly 90% observed a single time. The sample here was PBMCs, taken 180 days after allogeneic stem cell transplant. Source of these receptors: a male patient over 55 who had an allogeneic stem cell transplant from an unrelated donor, so the T cells may come from the graft donor. Some clones in this sample may be carry-over from other donors' samples. The CDR3 runs from the conserved cysteine through the conserved F or W. Each record gives: V gene, J gene, D gene, clone size, CDR3 DNA, CDR3 protein. A D gene is named only where the DNA matches it firmly. Rows may omit the clone size; those that give it use once, few, many or a size class.

v_gene: TRBV5-6
j_gene: TRBJ1-2
d_gene: TRBD1
abundance: -
CDR3nt: TGTGCCAGCAGCCCCGGGACAGGGGGTGGCTACACCTTC
CDR3aa: CASSPGTGGGYTF

v_gene: TRBV15
j_gene: TRBJ2-3
d_gene: -
abundance: -
CDR3nt: TGTGCCACCAGCAGCTATTTCGTAGATACGCAGTATTTT
CDR3aa: CATSSYFVDTQYF

v_gene: TRBV6-1
j_gene: TRBJ1-5
d_gene: -
abundance: -
CDR3nt: TGTGCCAGCCGCCGGAATGAGGGTAGGAATCAGCCCCAGCATTTT
CDR3aa: CASRRNEGRNQPQHF

v_gene: TRBV11-2
j_gene: TRBJ1-5
d_gene: -
abundance: few
CDR3nt: TGTGCCAGCAGCTTAGGGTCCAACAGCAATCAGCCCCAGCATTTT
CDR3aa: CASSLGSNSNQPQHF

v_gene: TRBV5-6
j_gene: TRBJ2-7
d_gene: -
abundance: -
CDR3nt: TGTGCCTCATTGAGGGGGGGCTCCATTTTGGAGCAGTACTTC
CDR3aa: CASLRGGSILEQYF

v_gene: TRBV7-9
j_gene: TRBJ2-5
d_gene: -
abundance: -
CDR3nt: TGTGCCAGCAGCAATATAGGACAGCCTCCCCAGTACTTC
CDR3aa: CASSNIGQPPQYF

v_gene: TRBV29-1
j_gene: TRBJ1-5
d_gene: -
abundance: -
CDR3nt: TGCAGCGTTTTAGTCCACCGAGACCAGCCCCAGCATTTT
CDR3aa: CSVLVHRDQPQHF

v_gene: TRBV7-2
j_gene: TRBJ2-7
d_gene: -
abundance: -
CDR3nt: TGTGCCAGCAGCTTAGATCGCTACTACGAGCAGTACTTC
CDR3aa: CASSLDRYYEQYF

v_gene: TRBV4-3
j_gene: TRBJ2-2
d_gene: -
abundance: few
CDR3nt: TGCGCCAGCAGCCAAGGCACTAGTTCCGGGGAGCTGTTTTTT
CDR3aa: CASSQGTSSGELFF

v_gene: TRBV6-5
j_gene: TRBJ1-2
d_gene: -
abundance: -
CDR3nt: TGTGCCAGCAGTACGACTCCCGGTACGGGTGGCTACACCTTC
CDR3aa: CASSTTPGTGGYTF